A selection of T cell receptor beta chains follows, all from one sample in a study of T cell changes during pregnancy in multiple sclerosis. Some clones are missing from TCRdb's copy, which holds only in-frame ones; the method was immunoSEQ multiplex PCR. The sample records some 80,000 clones, around 89% being singletons. The specimen was peripheral blood, collected in the first trimester of pregnancy. The receptors were gathered from a female donor in good health, enrolled as a control in a pregnancy study. Each CDR3 is given with its conserved first and last residue. The D gene is left open where the match is weak. Rows give clone size only sometimes, using once, few, many, or a class for an expanded clone.

cdr3_aa	cdr3_nt	clone_size	d_call	v_call	j_call
CASSSPQGADTEAFF	TGTGCCAGCAGCTCCCCTCAGGGGGCGGACACTGAAGCTTTCTTT	-	TRBD1	TRBV9	TRBJ1-1
CASSLTLAYEKLFF	TGTGCCAGCAGCTTGACTCTTGCGTATGAAAAACTGTTTTTT	-	-	TRBV7-6	TRBJ1-4
CASSLMSGRTDTQYF	TGTGCCAGCAGCTTAATGAGTGGCAGGACAGATACGCAGTATTTT	-	-	TRBV5-5	TRBJ2-3
CASSLGQGGAFF	TGTGCCAGCAGCTTAGGCCAGGGGGGAGCTTTCTTT	-	TRBD1	TRBV7-2	TRBJ1-1
CASSVVRAGTEAFF	TGTGCCAGCAGCGTAGTACGGGCGGGCACTGAAGCTTTCTTT	-	-	TRBV9	TRBJ1-1
CAWSVQGYIGGYTF	TGTGCCTGGAGTGTCCAGGGATATATAGGAGGCTACACCTTC	-	-	TRBV30	TRBJ1-2
CASNLSGGADGEQYF	TGTGCCAGCAATCTTAGCGGGGGGGCCGACGGCGAGCAGTACTTC	-	TRBD2	TRBV6-6	TRBJ2-7
CAWSRIGGGADGYTF	TGTGCCTGGAGTAGGATAGGGGGGGGCGCGGATGGCTACACCTTC	-	-	TRBV30	TRBJ1-2
CASSPDRGRSPLHF	TGTGCCAGCAGTCCGGACAGGGGGCGTTCACCCCTCCACTTT	-	TRBD1	TRBV6-4	TRBJ1-6
CASSTQVGGTEAFF	TGCGCCAGCAGCACACAGGTAGGCGGCACTGAAGCTTTCTTT	-	-	TRBV5-1	TRBJ1-1
CASSQDWGGSSTDTQYF	TGCGCCAGCAGCCAAGATTGGGGGGGAAGCAGCACAGATACGCAGTATTTT	-	TRBD2	TRBV4-1	TRBJ2-3
CASSQPGTQQFF	TGTGCCAGCTCACAGCCCGGGACTCAGCAGTTCTTC	-	-	TRBV18	TRBJ2-1
CASSEGLENSPLHF	TGTGCCAGCAGTGAGGGACTGGAAAATTCACCCCTCCACTTT	-	-	TRBV6-4	TRBJ1-6
CASSPRTENQPQHF	TGTGCCAGCAGTCCTAGGACAGAGAATCAGCCCCAGCATTTT	-	-	TRBV28	TRBJ1-5
CASSVRQGLPGYTF	TGTGCCAGCAGTGTAAGACAGGGGTTACCTGGCTACACCTTC	-	TRBD1	TRBV28	TRBJ1-2
CASREGASNSPLHF	TGTGCCAGTAGAGAAGGGGCTTCTAATTCACCCCTCCACTTT	-	-	TRBV19	TRBJ1-6
CASRRTGTGREQYF	TGTGCCAGCAGAAGGACAGGGACAGGGCGCGAGCAGTACTTC	few	TRBD1	TRBV27	TRBJ2-7
CASSLVGVSGNTIYF	TGTGCCAGCAGCTTGGTCGGGGTCTCTGGAAACACCATATATTTT	-	-	TRBV5-6	TRBJ1-3
CASSRQNGAQGGYTF	TGTGCCAGCAGCCGCCAAAATGGGGCCCAGGGTGGCTACACCTTC	-	-	TRBV4-2	TRBJ1-2
CATNGDEQFF	TGTGCCACCAACGGGGATGAGCAGTTCTTC	-	-	TRBV25-1	TRBJ2-1
CASSPRGRGREQYF	TGTGCCAGCAGCCCCCGGGGCAGGGGGCGCGAGCAGTACTTC	-	TRBD1	TRBV6-5	TRBJ2-7
CASSESRETQYF	TGCGCCAGCAGTGAGTCGAGAGAGACCCAGTACTTC	-	-	TRBV10-2	TRBJ2-5
CASNPRDRGYYGYTF	TGTGCCAGCAATCCTAGGGACAGGGGATATTATGGCTACACCTTC	-	TRBD1	TRBV6-1	TRBJ1-2
CAWGPGGETQYF	TGTGCCTGGGGCCCGGGGGGAGAGACCCAGTACTTC	-	TRBD2	TRBV30	TRBJ2-5
CASSESGRVRNSYEQYF	TGCGCCAGCAGTGAGTCGGGCAGGGTACGGAATTCCTACGAGCAGTACTTC	-	-	TRBV10-1	TRBJ2-7
CASGQFIGDGGTTDTQYF	TGTGCTAGTGGTCAGTTCATAGGTGACGGGGGGACCACAGATACGCAGTATTTT	-	TRBD2	TRBV12-5	TRBJ2-3
CASEYRLAGAQYF	TGTGCCAGCGAGTACAGACTAGCGGGGGCCCAGTACTTC	-	TRBD2	TRBV5-5	TRBJ2-5
CASSTMNQPQHF	TGTGCCAGCAGCACAATGAATCAGCCCCAGCATTTT	-	-	TRBV11-2	TRBJ1-5
CASSQPPRGRNTEAFF	TGCGCCAGCAGCCAACCTCCCCGAGGCCGGAACACTGAAGCTTTCTTT	-	-	TRBV4-1	TRBJ1-1
CASSPFQPQHF	TGTGCCAGCAGCCCCTTTCAGCCCCAGCATTTT	-	-	TRBV7-2	TRBJ1-5
CASSVRLAEYNEQFF	TGTGCCAGCAGCGTACGACTAGCGGAGTACAATGAGCAGTTCTTC	-	TRBD2	TRBV9	TRBJ2-1
CASSASGSSGYEQYF	TGTGCCAGTAGTGCCAGCGGGTCCAGCGGCTACGAGCAGTACTTC	-	-	TRBV19	TRBJ2-7
CASNTGYTQPQHF	TGTGCCAGTAACACAGGGTATACGCAGCCCCAGCATTTT	-	-	TRBV19	TRBJ1-5
CASSRGLGETQYF	TGTGCCAGCAGCAGGGGTTTGGGAGAGACCCAGTACTTC	-	-	TRBV5-6	TRBJ2-5
CASSGGQGADGYTF	TGTGCCAGCAGTGGGGGACAGGGGGCGGATGGCTACACCTTC	few	TRBD1	TRBV6-4	TRBJ1-2
CASSLESFGQNEAFF	TGTGCCAGCAGCTTAGAGTCATTTGGCCAGAATGAAGCTTTCTTT	-	-	TRBV11-2	TRBJ1-1
CASSPDRQGKEYF	TGTGCCAGCAGCCCAGACAGACAGGGGAAGGAGTACTTC	-	TRBD1	TRBV7-6	TRBJ2-7
CASSAGLRYNEQFF	TGTGCCAGCAGCGCGGGACTACGCTACAATGAGCAGTTCTTC	-	TRBD2	TRBV7-9	TRBJ2-1
CASSETVSTNSPLHF	TGTGCCAGTAGTGAGACAGTCTCGACAAATTCACCCCTCCACTTT	-	-	TRBV19	TRBJ1-6
CASSASSGNTIYF	TGTGCCAGCAGCGCCAGCTCTGGAAACACCATATATTTT	-	-	TRBV6-6	TRBJ1-3
CASSGQDADTQYF	TGTGCCAGTAGCGGACAGGATGCAGATACGCAGTATTTT	-	TRBD1	TRBV19	TRBJ2-3
CASSSPGTSREQYF	TGTGCCAGCAGCTCACCCGGGACTAGCAGGGAGCAGTACTTC	-	TRBD2	TRBV5-5	TRBJ2-7
CASSVRAGDTSNEQFF	TGTGCCAGCAGCGTGCGAGCGGGGGACACTTCCAATGAGCAGTTCTTC	-	TRBD2	TRBV6-4	TRBJ2-1
CASSLVPGNTEAFF	TGTGCCAGCAGCTTAGTTCCGGGTAACACTGAAGCTTTCTTT	few	-	TRBV7-9	TRBJ1-1